Below are 12 T cell receptor beta chains sequenced from a single sample in a study of monozygotic twins with inflammatory bowel disease. TCRdb reprocessed the 5' RACE reads; each CDR3 protein has one entry and no DNA is given. This listing includes over 200,000 distinct CDR3 sequences. Input material: blood. The receptor set was obtained from a human donor with ulcerative colitis or Crohn's disease, or a healthy co-twin of an affected twin (not recorded which).

The chain carries TRBV7-2 and TRBJ2-1. This CDR3 has 11 residues. Germline V gene lookup returns CDR1 SGHTA and CDR2 FQGNSA. The CDR3 sequence: CASSLGTEQFF.

The chain carries TRBV20-1 and TRBJ2-1; there is no DNA to check the TCRdb D call of TRBD2. Germline V gene sequence: CDR1 DFQATT, CDR2 SNEGSKA (reference sequence). This CDR3 has 12 amino acids. CDR3 loop: CSAATNYNEQFF.

This rearrangement joins TRBV7-2 to TRBJ1-5; TCRdb picks TRBD1, but there is no DNA to check that call. CDR1 and CDR2 (germline): SGHTA, FQGNSA. The CDR3 runs to 15 residues. CDR3 amino acids: CASSPDRNSNQPQHF.

The V gene is TRBV12-3 or TRBV12-4, the J gene TRBJ2-5. This CDR3 has 12 amino acids. CDR3 protein: CASTLRWKTQYF.

The V gene is TRBV10-3, the J gene TRBJ2-5. Looked up from germline, CDR1 is ENHRY and CDR2 is SYGVKD. The CDR3 loop spans 13 amino acids. Here the CDR3 reads CAISEGYRETQYF.

The chain has TRBV12-3 or TRBV12-4 and TRBJ2-5; without DNA, the TCRdb call of TRBD1 cannot be checked. The CDR3 covers 14 residues. The CDR3 sequence is CASSLTGPGGTQYF.

This chain connects TRBV19 to TRBJ1-5; TCRdb's D call of TRBD1 is untestable without DNA. There are 14 residues in the CDR3. In germline, CDR1 is LNHDA, CDR2 SQIVND (reference sequence). CDR3 protein: CASRRAHSNQPQHF. The variable domain in full, with the rest retrieved from reference TRBV19 and TRBJ1-5, is DGGITQSPKYLFRKEGQNVTLSCEQNLNHDAMYWYRQDPGQGLRLIYYSQIVNDFQKGDIAEGYSVSREKKESFPLTVTSAQKNPTAFYLCASRRAHSNQPQHFGDGTRLSIL.

The rearrangement uses TRBV6-2 or TRBV6-3 and TRBJ2-7. CDR1 and CDR2 from the germline V gene are MNHEY and SVGEGT. The CDR3 is 12 residues long. The chain's CDR3 is CASSYTDYEQYF.

The genes are TRBV30 and TRBJ1-5; TCRdb outputs TRBD1, but without DNA this stays unchecked. This CDR3 region has 14 residues. The germline V gene encodes CDR1 GTSNPN and CDR2 SVGIG (reference sequence). This CDR3 reads CAWSERGANQLQHF.

The CDR3 loop is CASLAGRLATTDTQYF. The genes are TRBV7-2 and TRBJ2-3; TCRdb reports TRBD2, a call that lacks DNA to check it against. The CDR3 has 16 residues. Germline loops: CDR1 SGHTA, CDR2 FQGNSA.

V gene TRBV2 combines with J gene TRBJ1-2. Germline-derived CDR1 and CDR2 are SNHLY and FYNNEI. The CDR3 consists of 12 residues. This chain's CDR3 is CASSPEVPGYTF. Combining the CDR3 with reference TRBV2 and TRBJ1-2 gives the whole variable domain EPEVTQTPSHQVTQMGQEVILRCVPISNHLYFYWYRQILGQKVEFLVSFYNNEISEKSEIFDDQFSVERPDGSNFTLKIRSTKLEDSAMYFCASSPEVPGYTFGSGTRLTVV.

The chain combines TRBV12-3 or TRBV12-4 with TRBJ1-5. The CDR3 has 15 amino acids. CDR3 protein: CASSLKGRGNQPQHF.